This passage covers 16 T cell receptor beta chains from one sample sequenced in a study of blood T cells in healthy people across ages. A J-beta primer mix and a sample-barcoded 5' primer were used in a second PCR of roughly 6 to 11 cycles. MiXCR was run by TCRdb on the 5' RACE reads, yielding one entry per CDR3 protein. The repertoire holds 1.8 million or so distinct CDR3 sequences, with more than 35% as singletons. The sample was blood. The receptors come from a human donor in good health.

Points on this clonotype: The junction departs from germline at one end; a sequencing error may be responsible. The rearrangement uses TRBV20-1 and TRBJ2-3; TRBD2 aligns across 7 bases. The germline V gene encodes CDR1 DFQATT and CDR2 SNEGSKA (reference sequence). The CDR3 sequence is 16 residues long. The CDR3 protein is CSAQTSTSPDTDTLYF. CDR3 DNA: TGCAGTGCTCAGACCTCGACTAGCCCAGACACAGATACGCTGTATTTT.

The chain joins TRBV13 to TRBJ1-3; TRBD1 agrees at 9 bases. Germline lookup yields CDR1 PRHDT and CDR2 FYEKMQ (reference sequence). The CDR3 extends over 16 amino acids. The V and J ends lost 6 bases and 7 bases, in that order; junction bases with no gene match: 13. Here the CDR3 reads CASRMGQGFSRNTIYF. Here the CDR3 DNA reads TGTGCCAGCAGAATGGGACAGGGTTTTTCTCGTAACACCATATATTTT.

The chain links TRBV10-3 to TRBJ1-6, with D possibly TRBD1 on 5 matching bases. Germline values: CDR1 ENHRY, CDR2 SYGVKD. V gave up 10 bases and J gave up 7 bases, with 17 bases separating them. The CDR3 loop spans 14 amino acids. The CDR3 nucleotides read TGTGCCACCGAACAGGATGCGGGAAATTCACCCCTCCACTTT. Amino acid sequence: CATEQDAGNSPLHF.

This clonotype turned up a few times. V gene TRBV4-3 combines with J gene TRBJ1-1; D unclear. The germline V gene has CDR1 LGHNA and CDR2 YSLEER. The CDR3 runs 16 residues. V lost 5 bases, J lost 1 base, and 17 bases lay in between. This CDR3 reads CASSASDRGENTEAFF. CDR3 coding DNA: TGCGCCAGCAGCGCCAGTGACCGCGGTGAGAACACTGAAGCTTTCTTT.

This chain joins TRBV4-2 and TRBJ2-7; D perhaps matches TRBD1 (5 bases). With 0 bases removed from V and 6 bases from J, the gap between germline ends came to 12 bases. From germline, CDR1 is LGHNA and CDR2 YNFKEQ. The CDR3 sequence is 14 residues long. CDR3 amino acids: CASSQDGDSREQYF. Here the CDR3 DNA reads TGTGCCAGCAGCCAAGATGGTGACAGCCGCGAGCAGTACTTC.

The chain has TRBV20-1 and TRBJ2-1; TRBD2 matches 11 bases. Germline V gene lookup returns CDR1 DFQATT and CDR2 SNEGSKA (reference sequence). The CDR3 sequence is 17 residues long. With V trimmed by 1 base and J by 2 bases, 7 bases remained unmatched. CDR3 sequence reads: CSARVLAGGSTYNEQFF. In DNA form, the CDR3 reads TGCAGTGCTAGAGTCCTAGCGGGGGGCTCTACCTACAATGAGCAGTTCTTC.

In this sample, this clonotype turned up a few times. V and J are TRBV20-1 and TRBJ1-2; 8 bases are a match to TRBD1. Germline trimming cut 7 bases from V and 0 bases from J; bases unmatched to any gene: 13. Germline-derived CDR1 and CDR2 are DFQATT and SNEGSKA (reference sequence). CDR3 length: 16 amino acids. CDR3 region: CSVENRGQAANYGYTF. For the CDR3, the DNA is TGCAGTGTCGAAAACAGGGGACAGGCTGCTAACTATGGCTACACCTTC.

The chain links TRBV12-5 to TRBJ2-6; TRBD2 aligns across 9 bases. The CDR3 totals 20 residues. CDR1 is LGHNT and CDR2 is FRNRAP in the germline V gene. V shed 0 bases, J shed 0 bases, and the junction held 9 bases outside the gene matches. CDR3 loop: CASGLVRGGAAGSGANVLTF. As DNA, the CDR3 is TGTGCTAGTGGTTTGGTACGCGGGGGGGCCGCAGGCTCTGGGGCCAACGTCCTGACTTTC. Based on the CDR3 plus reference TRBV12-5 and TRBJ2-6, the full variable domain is DARVTQTPRHKVTEMGQEVTMRCQPILGHNTVFWYRQTMMQGLELLAYFRNRAPLDDSGMPKDRFSAEMPDATLATLKIQPSEPRDSAVYFCASGLVRGGAAGSGANVLTFGAGSRLTVL.

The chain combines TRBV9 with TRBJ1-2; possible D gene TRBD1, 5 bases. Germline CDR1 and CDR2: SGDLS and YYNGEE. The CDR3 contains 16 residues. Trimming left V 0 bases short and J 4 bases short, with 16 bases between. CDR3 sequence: CASSVDRTYDTYGYTF. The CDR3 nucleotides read TGTGCCAGCAGCGTAGACAGGACATACGATACCTATGGCTACACCTTC.

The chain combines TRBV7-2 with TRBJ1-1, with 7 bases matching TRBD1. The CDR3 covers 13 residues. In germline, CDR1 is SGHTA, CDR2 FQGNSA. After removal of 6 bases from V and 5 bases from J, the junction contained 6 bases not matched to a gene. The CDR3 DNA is TGTGCCAGCAGTTCTACAGGGGAAACTGAAGCTTTCTTT. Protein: CASSSTGETEAFF.

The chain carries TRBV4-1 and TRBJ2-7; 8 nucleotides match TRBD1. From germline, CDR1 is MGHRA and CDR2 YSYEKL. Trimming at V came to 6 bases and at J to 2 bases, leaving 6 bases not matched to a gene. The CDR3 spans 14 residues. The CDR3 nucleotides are TGCGCCAGCAGAAAAGGACAGGGACCCTACGAGCAGTACTTC. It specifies CASRKGQGPYEQYF.

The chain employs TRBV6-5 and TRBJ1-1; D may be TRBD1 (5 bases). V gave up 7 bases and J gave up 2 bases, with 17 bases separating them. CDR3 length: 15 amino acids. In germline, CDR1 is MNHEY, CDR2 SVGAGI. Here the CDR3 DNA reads TGTGCCAGCAAAATAATACCGGGACCAAACACTGAAGCTTTCTTT. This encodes CASKIIPGPNTEAFF.

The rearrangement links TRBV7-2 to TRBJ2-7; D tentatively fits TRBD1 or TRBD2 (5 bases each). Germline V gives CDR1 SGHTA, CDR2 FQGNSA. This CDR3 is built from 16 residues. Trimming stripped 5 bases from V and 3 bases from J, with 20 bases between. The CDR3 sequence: CASSRFLRDGRYEQYF. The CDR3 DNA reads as TGTGCCAGCAGCCGATTCCTCCGGGACGGCCGCTACGAGCAGTACTTC.

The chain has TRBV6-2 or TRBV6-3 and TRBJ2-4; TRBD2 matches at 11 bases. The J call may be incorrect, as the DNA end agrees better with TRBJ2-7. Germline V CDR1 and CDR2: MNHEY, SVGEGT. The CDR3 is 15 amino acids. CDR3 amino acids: CASGPLAGGIDEQYF. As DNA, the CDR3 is TGTGCCTCAGGCCCGCTAGCGGGGGGTATCGACGAGCAGTACTTC.

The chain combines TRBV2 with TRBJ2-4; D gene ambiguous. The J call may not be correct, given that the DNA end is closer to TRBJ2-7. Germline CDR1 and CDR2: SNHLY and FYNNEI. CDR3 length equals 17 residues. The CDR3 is CASSEKDRAAEFYEQYF. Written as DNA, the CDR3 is TGTGCCAGCAGCGAGAAGGATAGGGCCGCCGAGTTCTACGAGCAGTACTTC.

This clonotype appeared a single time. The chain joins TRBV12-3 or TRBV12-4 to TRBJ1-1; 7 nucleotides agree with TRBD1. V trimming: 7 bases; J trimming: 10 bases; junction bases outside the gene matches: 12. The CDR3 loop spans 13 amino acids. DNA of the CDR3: TGTGCCAGCACCCCGACCCGACAGGGAAGAGCTTTCTTT. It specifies CASTPTRQGRAFF.